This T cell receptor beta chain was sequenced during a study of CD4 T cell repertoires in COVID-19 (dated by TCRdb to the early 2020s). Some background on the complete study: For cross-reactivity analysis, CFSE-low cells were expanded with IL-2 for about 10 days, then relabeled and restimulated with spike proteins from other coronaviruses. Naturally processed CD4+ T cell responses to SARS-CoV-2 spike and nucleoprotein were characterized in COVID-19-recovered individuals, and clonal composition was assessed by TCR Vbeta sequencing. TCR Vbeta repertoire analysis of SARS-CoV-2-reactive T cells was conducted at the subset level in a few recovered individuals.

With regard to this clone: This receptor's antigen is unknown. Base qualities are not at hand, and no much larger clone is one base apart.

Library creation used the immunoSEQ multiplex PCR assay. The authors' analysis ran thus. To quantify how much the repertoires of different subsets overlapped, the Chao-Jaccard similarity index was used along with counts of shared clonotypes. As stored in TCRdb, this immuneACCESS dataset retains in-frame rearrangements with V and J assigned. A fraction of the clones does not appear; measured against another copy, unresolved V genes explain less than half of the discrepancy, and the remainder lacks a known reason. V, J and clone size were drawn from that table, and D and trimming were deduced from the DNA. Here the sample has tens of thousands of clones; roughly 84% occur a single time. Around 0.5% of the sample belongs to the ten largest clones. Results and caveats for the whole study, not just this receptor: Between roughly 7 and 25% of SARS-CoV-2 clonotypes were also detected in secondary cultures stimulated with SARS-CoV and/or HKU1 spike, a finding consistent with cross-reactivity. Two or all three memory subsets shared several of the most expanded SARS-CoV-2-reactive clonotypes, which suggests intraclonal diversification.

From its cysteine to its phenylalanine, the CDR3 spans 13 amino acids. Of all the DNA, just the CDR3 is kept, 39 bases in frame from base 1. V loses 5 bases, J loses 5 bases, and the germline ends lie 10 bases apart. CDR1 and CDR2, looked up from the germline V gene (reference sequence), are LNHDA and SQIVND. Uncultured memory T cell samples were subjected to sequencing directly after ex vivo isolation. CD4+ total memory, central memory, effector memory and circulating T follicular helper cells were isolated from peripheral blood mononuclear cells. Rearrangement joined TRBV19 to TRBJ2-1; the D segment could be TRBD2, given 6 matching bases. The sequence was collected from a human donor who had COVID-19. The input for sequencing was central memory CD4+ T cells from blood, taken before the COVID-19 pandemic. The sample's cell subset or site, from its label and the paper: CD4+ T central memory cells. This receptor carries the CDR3 CASSATGDNEQFF. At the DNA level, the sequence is TGTGCCAGTAGTGCGACGGGGGACAATGAGCAGTTCTTC.